This T cell receptor (beta chain) is from a study of shared clonotypes between healthy human individuals. Germline V gene lookup returns CDR1 SGDLS and CDR2 YYNGEE. V was shortened by 0 bases and J by 6 bases, with 10 bases between the two germline ends. This CDR3 has 14 residues. How the authors handled the data: Filtering of immunoSEQ junctional sequences could not match full-length read filtering. Some clones are missing from TCRdb's copy, which holds only in-frame ones; the method was immunoSEQ multiplex PCR. For V, J and clone size, that table is used; D and trimming come from the DNA. The table includes about 1.9 million clones, 85% to 95% detected once. Findings of the study overall: Memory subsets generally showed lower estimated richness than naive subsets. Clonotypes shared by all four donors outscored non-shared clonotypes in generation probability.

Terminally differentiated effector memory CD45RA+ cells were excluded from the naive CD8 cells, which were CD45RO-negative and positively selected for CCR7. Worth noting for this clone: The antigen is not known.

This clonotype was sampled from a man between 18 and 29 years old in good health. Some clones in this sample may be carry-over from other donors' samples. The rearrangement links TRBV9 to TRBJ2-1; possibly TRBD1 for D (5 bases). The sequencing sample was made of naive CD8+ T cells from PBMCs. DNA of the CDR3: TGTGCCAGCAGCGTAGAAGACAGAATCAATGAGCAGTTCTTC. The encoded protein is CASSVEDRINEQFF.